This TCR beta chain was identified in a study of T cell responses to AZD1222 COVID-19 vaccine. Germline assignment: CDR1 LNHDA and CDR2 SQIVND (reference sequence). CDR3 length: 17 amino acids. Trimming took 6 bases from V and 3 from J, leaving 21 bases between them. There are a few counts of this clone. What it binds is not known. Sequencing was performed with immunoSEQ multiplex PCR; in TCRdb, only in-frame clones are kept and a portion is missing. The sample has 180,000 or so clones, around nine tenths seen once; the top ten hold about 3%. Study-level results: Regions left unmutated in variants are reportedly the target of nearly half of spike-specific TCRs. Most donors were white British, females outnumbered males, and clonal diversity was possibly underestimated. Increased Spike-specific TCR breadth and depth were observed after two AZD1222 doses. No day 14 peak samples; only post-peak repertoires were characterized.

The rearrangement links TRBV19 to TRBJ1-5; D ambiguous. The sequence was obtained from an adult in good health. The sequences come from peripheral blood, collected on day 0 of AZD1222 vaccination. The CDR3 region is CASSQREGLHTNQPQHF. The CDR3 DNA is TGTGCCAGTAGCCAGAGGGAAGGCCTTCACACCAATCAGCCCCAGCATTTT. The whole variable domain, remainder taken from reference TRBV19 and TRBJ1-5, is DGGITQSPKYLFRKEGQNVTLSCEQNLNHDAMYWYRQDPGQGLRLIYYSQIVNDFQKGDIAEGYSVSREKKESFPLTVTSAQKNPTAFYLCASSQREGLHTNQPQHFGDGTRLSIL.